The 5 T cell receptor beta chains reported below all come from one sample, sequenced in a study of graft-versus-host responses after intestinal transplantation. No antigen has been assigned to these receptors. Some clones are missing from TCRdb's copy, which holds only in-frame ones; the method was immunoSEQ multiplex PCR. The table has around 110,000 clones, approximately 90% seen once; the top ten hold roughly 0.24%. The starting material was unstimulated CD4+ T cells sorted from spleen or lymph node cells, obtained before transplant. The receptors shown here come from a human donor who was the organ donor for an intestinal transplant.

The V and J genes are TRBV5-1 and TRBJ2-3; the D is unclear. The CDR3 contains 14 residues. Germline V lookup: CDR1 SGHRS, CDR2 YFSETQ. Trimming took 4 bases from V and 0 from J, leaving 9 bases between them. The CDR3 loop reads CASSRSSSTDTQYF. CDR3 DNA: TGCGCCAGCAGCCGTTCATCCAGCACAGATACGCAGTATTTT.

V and J are TRBV7-6 and TRBJ1-2, with D hard to call. The CDR3 covers 13 residues. Trimming pared 2 bases from V and 1 base from J, leaving 5 bases between. Germline CDR1 and CDR2: SGHVS and FNYEAQ. The CDR3 is CASSLNDNYGYTF. The CDR3 DNA reads TGTGCCAGCAGCTTAAACGATAACTATGGCTACACCTTC.

This clone was counted a single time. The chain is built from TRBV19 and TRBJ2-5; 12 bases are a match to TRBD1. The CDR3 contains 15 residues. The V segment lost 7 bases and the J segment 4 bases; nucleotides outside the gene matches: 7. Germline CDR1 LNHDA, CDR2 SQIVND (reference sequence). The CDR3 reads CASTSRDRGRETQYF. The CDR3 bases are TGTGCCAGTACCTCCCGGGACAGGGGGCGAGAGACCCAGTACTTC.

V and J are TRBV30 and TRBJ2-4; the D gene is possibly TRBD1 (5 bases). The germline V and J ends were trimmed by 0 bases and 1 base, with 10 bases remaining between them. The CDR3 runs 15 residues. Germline-derived CDR1 and CDR2 are GTSNPN and SVGIG (reference sequence). The DNA of the CDR3 is TGTGCCTGGAGTGTAGCAGGGTTCGCCAAAAACATTCAGTACTTC. Its protein is CAWSVAGFAKNIQYF.

The rearrangement uses TRBV10-3 and TRBJ2-3; TRBD1 is a possible D gene (5 bases). The CDR3 contains 12 residues. The V end was cut by 5 bases, the J end by 6 bases, with 9 bases between. The germline V gene encodes CDR1 ENHRY and CDR2 SYGVKD. CDR3 sequence (DNA): TGTGCCATCAGTTTTCAGGGTGATACGCAGTATTTT. It encodes CAISFQGDTQYF.